Each of the 20 T cell receptor beta chains below was sequenced from the same sample in a study of CD8 T cells in ankylosing spondylitis. Study conclusions and caveats: In ankylosing spondylitis blood, a motif of seven to nine highly homologous TCR beta variants appeared characteristic.

Their antigens are not known. TCRdb called the 5' RACE reads again in MiXCR, with one record for every CDR3 protein. The sample has around 770,000 distinct CDR3 sequences, under 20% seen once. The sequencing input was blood, either unsorted or a sorted T cell fraction (not recorded which). Every receptor here comes from a male donor with ankylosing spondylitis.

The chain recombines TRBV15 with TRBJ1-1, with D perhaps matching TRBD1 (6 bases). Deletions cut 4 bases from V and 5 bases from J, with 17 bases between. CDR1 and CDR2 from the germline V gene are LNHNV and YYDKDF (reference sequence). This CDR3 is 15 amino acids long. The chain's CDR3 is CATSMGEGGRTEAFF. In DNA form, the CDR3 reads TGTGCCACCAGCATGGGGGAGGGGGGAAGGACTGAAGCTTTCTTT.

This clonotype turned up a few times. The chain is built from TRBV20-1 and TRBJ2-1; 7 nucleotides match TRBD2. The CDR3 totals 16 residues. J lost 0 bases, V lost 3 bases, and 8 bases had no gene match. Per the germline V gene, CDR1 is DFQATT and CDR2 is SNEGSKA (reference sequence). The CDR3 is CSARLAVPVSYNEQFF. DNA of the CDR3: TGCAGTGCTAGGCTAGCGGTCCCCGTCTCCTACAATGAGCAGTTCTTC.

The rearrangement uses TRBV7-9 and TRBJ2-1; D might be TRBD2 (5 bases). The V and J ends lost 0 bases and 9 bases respectively, with 9 bases between them. The CDR3 contains 13 residues. The germline V gene encodes CDR1 SEHNR and CDR2 FQNEAQ (reference sequence). CDR3 protein: CASSLATSIEQFF. In DNA, the CDR3 is TGTGCCAGCAGCTTAGCTACTAGTATTGAGCAGTTCTTC.

The chain carries TRBV29-1 and TRBJ1-1; no reliable D call. The CDR3 is made up of 12 amino acids. Germline V gene sequence: CDR1 SQVTM, CDR2 ANQGSEA. Trimming pared 3 bases from V and 6 bases from J, leaving 11 bases between. CDR3 region: CSVDNAGAEAFF. CDR3 sequence (DNA): TGCAGCGTTGATAACGCCGGTGCTGAAGCTTTCTTT.

This clonotype appeared a few times. The chain carries TRBV15 and TRBJ1-4; D uncertain. V was cut by 3 bases and J by 4 bases, with 15 bases left in between. The germline V gene encodes CDR1 LNHNV and CDR2 YYDKDF (reference sequence). The CDR3 extends over 16 amino acids. CDR3 coding DNA: TGTGCCACCAGCAGTCGTAACCGGGTGATTAATGAAAAACTGTTTTTT. Protein sequence: CATSSRNRVINEKLFF.

This clonotype was observed a few times. The chain couples TRBV20-1 to TRBJ2-3; no reliable D call. V lost 7 bases to trimming and J lost 0 bases, with 20 bases between them. The CDR3 loop spans 16 amino acids. The germline CDR1 and CDR2 sequences are DFQATT and SNEGSKA (reference sequence). CDR3 nucleotides: TGCAGTGGTCAGTGGTCAAAGACCGCTAGCACAGATACGCAGTATTTT. It is translated as CSGQWSKTASTDTQYF.

This clonotype was picked up many times. The rearrangement uses TRBV7-2 and TRBJ1-5, with 7 bases aligning to TRBD1. The CDR3 consists of 13 residues. Unmatched junction bases numbered 8, after V lost 5 bases and J lost 10 bases. The germline V gene encodes CDR1 SGHTA and CDR2 FQGNSA. The CDR3 spells CASSPKQGLPQHF. DNA for the CDR3: TGTGCCAGCAGCCCAAAACAGGGGTTACCCCAGCATTTT.

The sample holds a few counts of this clonotype. The V and J genes are TRBV15 and TRBJ1-1, with 9 bases that match TRBD1. Germline V gives CDR1 LNHNV, CDR2 YYDKDF (reference sequence). J was trimmed by 3 bases and V by 3 bases; bases with no gene match: 5. This CDR3 has 15 residues. The CDR3 loop reads CATSSKTGGDTEAFF. Written as DNA, the CDR3 is TGTGCCACCAGCAGCAAGACAGGGGGGGACACTGAAGCTTTCTTT. The full variable domain, rest sourced from reference TRBV15 and TRBJ1-1, is DAMVIQNPRYQVTQFGKPVTLSCSQTLNHNVMYWYQQKSSQAPKLLFHYYDKDFNNEADTPDNFQSRRPNTSFCFLDIRSPGLGDTAMYLCATSSKTGGDTEAFFGQGTRLTVV.

The rearrangement joins TRBV28 to TRBJ2-1, with TRBD2 identical over 15 bases. From germline, CDR1 is MDHEN and CDR2 SYDVKM. The J segment lost 10 bases and the V segment lost 5 bases, leaving 9 bases of the junction unmatched. The CDR3 length is 16 residues. In DNA form, the CDR3 reads TGTGCCAGCAGTACCGGACTAGCGGGAGGGCCAAAGGAGCAGTTCTTC. Translated, it gives CASSTGLAGGPKEQFF.

The CDR3 reads CATSGPGTGRGGEQFF. The CDR3 coding sequence is TGTGCCACCAGTGGGCCCGGGACAGGGCGAGGGGGTGAGCAGTTCTTC. V usage is TRBV24-1 and J usage is TRBJ2-1, with TRBD1 matching over 9 bases. Losses at the gene ends were 5 bases for V and 9 bases for J; bases not matched to a gene: 13. The CDR3 is 16 residues long. Germline-derived CDR1 and CDR2 are KGHDR and SFDVKD.

This clonotype was detected a few times. The chain joins TRBV2 to TRBJ1-3, with TRBD1 matching 7 bases. Trimming at V came to 6 bases and at J to 0 bases, leaving 8 bases not matched to a gene. CDR1 and CDR2 from the germline V gene are SNHLY and FYNNEI. The CDR3 consists of 16 residues. DNA for the CDR3: TGTGCCAGCAGCCGGGACAGTGTCCTCTCTGGAAACACCATATATTTT. Its protein is CASSRDSVLSGNTIYF. Combining the CDR3 with reference TRBV2 and TRBJ1-3 gives the whole variable domain EPEVTQTPSHQVTQMGQEVILRCVPISNHLYFYWYRQILGQKVEFLVSFYNNEISEKSEIFDDQFSVERPDGSNFTLKIRSTKLEDSAMYFCASSRDSVLSGNTIYFGEGSWLTVV.

There are a few counts of this clonotype. The rearrangement joins TRBV5-1 to TRBJ2-3; 7 bases map to TRBD2. With 9 bases clipped from V and 2 bases from J, the junction kept 12 bases outside the gene matches. The CDR3 totals 15 residues. CDR1 and CDR2 from the germline V gene are SGHRS and YFSETQ. The CDR3 region is CAITFSGVFTDTQYF. In nucleotides, the CDR3 is TGCGCCATTACCTTCAGCGGGGTGTTCACAGATACGCAGTATTTT.

J is TRBJ2-7 and V is TRBV10-3; D unclear. The V gene's germline CDR1 is ENHRY and CDR2 SYGVKD. The CDR3 extends over 11 amino acids. Trimming stripped 2 bases from V and 7 bases from J, with 6 bases between. The CDR3 sequence is CAISEGLEQYF. The CDR3 DNA reads TGTGCCATCAGTGAGGGGTTGGAGCAGTACTTC.

This clonotype appeared a few times. The chain joins TRBV11-3 to TRBJ2-1, with no clear D. Germline V gene sequence: CDR1 SGHNT, CDR2 YENEEA. The CDR3 extends over 15 amino acids. V dropped 5 bases and J dropped 1 base, with 12 bases sitting between them. The CDR3 sequence is CASSPLGLSYNEQFF. For the CDR3, the DNA is TGTGCCAGCAGCCCCTTGGGCCTGTCCTACAATGAGCAGTTCTTC.

This clonotype was seen a few times. The chain links TRBV7-8 to TRBJ2-3, with TRBD2 identical over 12 bases. The V gene end was trimmed by 4 bases and the J gene end by 2 bases; junction bases not matched to a gene: 7. Germline V gives CDR1 SGHVS, CDR2 FQNEAQ. This CDR3 is 17 amino acids long. CDR3 region: CASSSGRLAGATDTQYF. The CDR3, as DNA: TGTGCCAGCAGCTCTGGAAGACTAGCGGGGGCCACAGATACGCAGTATTTT.

This chain uses TRBV6-1 with TRBJ2-2; no reliable D call. There are 15 residues in the CDR3. V shed 6 bases and J shed 2 bases, with 13 bases lying between them. Germline CDR1 reads MNHNS; CDR2 reads SASEGT. The CDR3 DNA is TGTGCCAGCAGCAGAACCTATTCTAACACCGGGGAGCTGTTTTTT. It is translated as CASSRTYSNTGELFF.

This clonotype showed up just a few times. The V gene is TRBV20-1, the J gene TRBJ2-5; tentatively, D is TRBD2 (6 bases). Trimming cost V 6 bases and J 2 bases, with 13 bases left between them. Germline V gene lookup returns CDR1 DFQATT and CDR2 SNEGSKA (reference sequence). The CDR3 loop spans 13 amino acids. For the CDR3, the DNA is TGCAGTGCGCGGGGTAGCGGACAAGAGACCCAGTACTTC. Its protein product is CSARGSGQETQYF.

The sample holds a few counts of this clonotype. V usage is TRBV30 and J usage is TRBJ2-1; D gene uncertain. V gave up 8 bases and J gave up 5 bases, with 16 bases separating them. CDR3 length: 13 residues. Germline V gene sequence: CDR1 GTSNPN, CDR2 SVGIG (reference sequence). The chain's CDR3 is CARKGDGHNEQFF. The CDR3 region has the DNA TGTGCCAGAAAGGGCGACGGGCACAATGAGCAGTTCTTC.

This clonotype was found a few times. The CDR3 region is CASSTQGRHTEAFF. The CDR3 region has the DNA TGTGCCAGCAGCACACAGGGGCGCCACACTGAAGCTTTCTTT. The chain employs TRBV7-2 and TRBJ1-1, with 7 bases that match TRBD1. V dropped 5 bases and J dropped 3; count of bases not matched to a gene: 6. Germline values: CDR1 SGHTA, CDR2 FQGNSA. This CDR3 contains 14 residues.

The genes are TRBV7-2 and TRBJ1-1; D not resolved. This CDR3 is built from 14 residues. V lost 8 bases and J lost 0, with 13 bases in between. Germline CDR1 reads SGHTA; CDR2 reads FQGNSA. The CDR3 DNA sequence: TGTGCCAGCGGCCCGGGAAACATGAACACTGAAGCTTTCTTT. Translated: CASGPGNMNTEAFF.